This TCR beta chain comes out of a study of blood T cell repertoires in COVID-19. Background on the study: COVID-19 samples, acute and convalescent, were from the United States, Italy and Spain.

Between the trimmed V and J ends, which lost 5 bases and 9 bases, there was a span of 13 bases. The CDR3 is 11 residues long. Germline CDR1 is DFQATT and CDR2 is SNEGSKA (reference sequence). The table came from immunoSEQ multiplex PCR; TCRdb's copy has only in-frame clones and leaves some out. Here the sample spans some 240,000 clones, roughly four fifths being singletons. The clonotype was recovered from a woman aged 80 or over with COVID-19, enrolled during active disease. Sequencing input: peripheral blood. The chain couples TRBV20-1 to TRBJ2-5; tentative D call: TRBD2 (5 bases). CDR3 sequence (DNA): TGCAGTGCTCCTTCCGGGGTGGCCCAGTACTTC. Amino acids: CSAPSGVAQYF.